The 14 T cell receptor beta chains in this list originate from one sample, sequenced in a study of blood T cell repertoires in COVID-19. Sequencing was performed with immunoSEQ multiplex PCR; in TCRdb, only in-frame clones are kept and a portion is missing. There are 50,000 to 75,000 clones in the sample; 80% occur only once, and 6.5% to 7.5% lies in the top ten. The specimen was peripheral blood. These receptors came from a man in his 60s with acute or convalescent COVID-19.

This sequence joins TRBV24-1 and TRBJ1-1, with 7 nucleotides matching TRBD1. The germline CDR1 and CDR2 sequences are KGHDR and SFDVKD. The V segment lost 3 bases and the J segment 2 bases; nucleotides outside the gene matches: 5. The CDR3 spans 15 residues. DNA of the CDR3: TGTGCCACCAGTGATAGGGCAGGGGGTAACACTGAAGCTTTCTTT. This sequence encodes CATSDRAGGNTEAFF.

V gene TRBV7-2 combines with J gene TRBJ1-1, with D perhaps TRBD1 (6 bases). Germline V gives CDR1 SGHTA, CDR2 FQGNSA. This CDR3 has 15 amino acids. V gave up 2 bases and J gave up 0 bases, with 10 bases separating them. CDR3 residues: CASSLSGQLNTEAFF. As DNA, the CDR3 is TGTGCCAGCAGCTTATCAGGACAGCTGAACACTGAAGCTTTCTTT. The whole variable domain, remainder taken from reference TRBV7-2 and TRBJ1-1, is GAGVSQSPSNKVTEKGKDVELRCDPISGHTALYWYRQSLGQGLEFLIYFQGNSAPDKSGLPSDRFSAERTGGSVSTLTIQRTQQEDSAVYLCASSLSGQLNTEAFFGQGTRLTVV.

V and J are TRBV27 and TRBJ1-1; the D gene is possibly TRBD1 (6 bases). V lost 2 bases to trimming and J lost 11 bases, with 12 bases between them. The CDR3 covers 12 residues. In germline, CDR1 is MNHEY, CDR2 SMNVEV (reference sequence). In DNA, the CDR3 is TGTGCCAGCAGTTTAAGAGGGGGAATGGCTTTCTTT. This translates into CASSLRGGMAFF.

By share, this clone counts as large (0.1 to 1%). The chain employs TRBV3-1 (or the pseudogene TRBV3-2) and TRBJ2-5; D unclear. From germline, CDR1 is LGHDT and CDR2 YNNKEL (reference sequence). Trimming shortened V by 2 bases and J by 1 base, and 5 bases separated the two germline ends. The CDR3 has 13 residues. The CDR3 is CASSQPGQETQYF. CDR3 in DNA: TGTGCCAGCAGCCAACCCGGCCAAGAGACCCAGTACTTC.

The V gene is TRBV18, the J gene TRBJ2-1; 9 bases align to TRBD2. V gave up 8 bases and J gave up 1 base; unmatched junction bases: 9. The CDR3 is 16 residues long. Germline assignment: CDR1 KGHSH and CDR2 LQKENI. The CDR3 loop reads CASARAGGGSYNEQFF. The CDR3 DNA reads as TGTGCCAGCGCCCGAGCGGGGGGCGGTTCCTACAATGAGCAGTTCTTC.

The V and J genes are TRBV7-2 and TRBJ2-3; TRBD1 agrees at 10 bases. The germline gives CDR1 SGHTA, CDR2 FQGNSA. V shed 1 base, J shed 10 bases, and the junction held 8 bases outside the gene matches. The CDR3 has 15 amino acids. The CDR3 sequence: CASSLEVTGGGAQYF. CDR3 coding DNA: TGTGCCAGCAGCTTAGAGGTGACAGGGGGCGGAGCGCAGTATTTT.

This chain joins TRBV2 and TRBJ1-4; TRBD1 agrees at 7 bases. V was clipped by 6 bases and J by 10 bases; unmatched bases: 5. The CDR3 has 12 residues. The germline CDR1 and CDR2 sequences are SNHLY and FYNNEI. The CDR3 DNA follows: TGTGCCAGCAGCCTGCAGGGGGTAAAACTGTTTTTT. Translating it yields CASSLQGVKLFF. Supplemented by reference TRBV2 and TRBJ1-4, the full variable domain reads EPEVTQTPSHQVTQMGQEVILRCVPISNHLYFYWYRQILGQKVEFLVSFYNNEISEKSEIFDDQFSVERPDGSNFTLKIRSTKLEDSAMYFCASSLQGVKLFFGSGTQLSVL.

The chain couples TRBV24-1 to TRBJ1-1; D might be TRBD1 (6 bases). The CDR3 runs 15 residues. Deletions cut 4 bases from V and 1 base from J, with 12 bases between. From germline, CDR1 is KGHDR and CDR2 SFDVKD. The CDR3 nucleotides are TGTGCCACCAGTGACTCAATAGGGGGGAACACTGAAGCTTTCTTT. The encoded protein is CATSDSIGGNTEAFF.

This CDR3 reads CASSYPGTGDTEAFF. The CDR3 DNA follows: TGTGCCAGCAGTTACCCCGGGACGGGAGACACTGAAGCTTTCTTT. This chain connects TRBV6-6 to TRBJ1-1; tentative D call: TRBD1 (5 bases). The length of the CDR3 is 15 residues. Trimming took 2 bases from V and 3 from J, leaving 13 bases between them. Germline lookup yields CDR1 MNHNY and CDR2 SVGAGI (reference sequence).

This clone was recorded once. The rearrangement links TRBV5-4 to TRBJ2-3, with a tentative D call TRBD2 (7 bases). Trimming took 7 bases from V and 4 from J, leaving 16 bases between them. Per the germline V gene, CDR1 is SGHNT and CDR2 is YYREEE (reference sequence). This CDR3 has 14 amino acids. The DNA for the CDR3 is TGTGCCAGCTACCCCGGGGGGCGCGCAGATACGCAGTATTTT. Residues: CASYPGGRADTQYF.

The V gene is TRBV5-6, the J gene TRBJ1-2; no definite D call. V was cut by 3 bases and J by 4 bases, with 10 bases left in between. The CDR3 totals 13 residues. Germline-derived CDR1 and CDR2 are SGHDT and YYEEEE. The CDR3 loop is CASSSGGPYGYTF. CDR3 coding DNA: TGTGCCAGCAGCTCCGGCGGTCCCTATGGCTACACCTTC.

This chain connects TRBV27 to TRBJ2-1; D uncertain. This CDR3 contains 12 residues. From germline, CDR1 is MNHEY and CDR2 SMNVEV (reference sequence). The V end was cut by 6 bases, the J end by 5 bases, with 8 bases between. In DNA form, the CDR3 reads TGTGCCAGCAGCCGAACAAACAATGAGCAGTTCTTC. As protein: CASSRTNNEQFF.

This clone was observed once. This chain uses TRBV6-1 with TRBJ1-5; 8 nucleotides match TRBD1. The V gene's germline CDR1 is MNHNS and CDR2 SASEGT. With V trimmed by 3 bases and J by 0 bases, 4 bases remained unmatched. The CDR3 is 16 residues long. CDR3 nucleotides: TGTGCCAGCAGTGATGGGACAGGAGCTAGCAATCAGCCCCAGCATTTT. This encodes CASSDGTGASNQPQHF.

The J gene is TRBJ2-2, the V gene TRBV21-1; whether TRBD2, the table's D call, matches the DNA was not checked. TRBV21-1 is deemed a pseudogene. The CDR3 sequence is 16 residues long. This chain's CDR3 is CASRVRGGLNSGELFF. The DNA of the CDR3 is TGTGCCAGCAGAGTGCGGGGGGGCCTAAATTCCGGGGAGCTGTTTTTT.